This T cell receptor (beta chain) was identified during a study of blood T cell repertoires in COVID-19. In the study's own analysis: Cell counts per sample came from amplifying reference gene primers. Method: immunoSEQ multiplex PCR; TCRdb's copy keeps in-frame clones and lacks some. For V, J and clone size, that table is used; D and trimming come from the DNA. The sample consists of over 250,000 clones, about 91% of them appearing once. Germline-derived CDR1 and CDR2 are SEHNR and FQNEAQ (reference sequence). Between the trimmed V and J ends, which lost 5 bases and 0 bases, there was a span of 20 bases. The CDR3 totals 17 residues.

The specimen was peripheral blood. The chain carries TRBV7-9 and TRBJ2-7; maybe TRBD1 (6 bases). The TCR originated in a person between 18 and 35 years old with COVID-19, enrolled during active disease. This CDR3 reads CASSQTHRDTSSYEQYF. In DNA form, the CDR3 reads TGTGCCAGCAGCCAAACTCACCGGGACACGAGCTCCTACGAGCAGTACTTC. The full variable domain, completed using reference TRBV7-9 and TRBJ2-7, is DTGVSQNPRHKITKRGQNVTFRCDPISEHNRLYWYRQTLGQGPEFLTYFQNEAQLEKSRLLSDRFSAERPKGSFSTLEIQRTEQGDSAMYLCASSQTHRDTSSYEQYFGPGTRLTVT.